This T cell receptor (beta chain) was captured in a study of cytomegalovirus exposure and HLA in healthy donors. Study overall: A subsequent analysis reported that the 120 or so validation repertoires were produced on the same platform that had also been used for the approximately 700 first-cohort repertoires.

Trimming stripped 7 bases from V and 7 bases from J, with 16 bases between. The CDR3 is made up of 13 amino acids. Germline values: CDR1 WSHSY, CDR2 SAAADI. Clones were read by immunoSEQ multiplex PCR, and TCRdb kept only the in-frame ones, dropping some. The sample records 150,000 or so clones, more than 80% being singletons. Input material: PBMCs. This clonotype was sampled from a woman in her twenties or thirties in good health and CMV-seropositive. The chain couples TRBV10-2 to TRBJ2-5; perhaps TRBD1 as D (6 bases). CDR3 DNA sequence: TGCGCCAGCACAGGACAGTTATTGGGGACCCAGTACTTC. Residues: CASTGQLLGTQYF.